This is a list of T cell receptor beta chains from one sample in a study of T cell responses to AZD1222 COVID-19 vaccine. Clones were read by immunoSEQ multiplex PCR, and TCRdb kept only the in-frame ones, dropping some. The data hold 85,000 to 90,000 clones, with approximately 90% observed a single time. Sequenced here: peripheral blood, sampled 28 days after the second AZD1222 dose. Receptors originate from an adult who received the AZD1222 COVID-19 vaccine. Each CDR3 is given with its conserved first and last residue. D genes are given only for firm matches. Size is omitted from some rows. Given values are once, few, many or a class for expanded clones.

v_gene: TRBV5-1
d_gene: TRBD1
j_gene: TRBJ2-6
abundance: .
CDR3aa: CASSPLDRGHSKGTGANVLTF
CDR3nt: TGCGCCAGCAGTCCCCTGGACAGGGGGCATTCTAAAGGCACTGGGGCCAACGTCCTGACTTTC

v_gene: TRBV6-5
d_gene: TRBD1
j_gene: TRBJ2-7
abundance: once
CDR3aa: CASTKIPGQAFEQYF
CDR3nt: TGTGCCAGCACAAAGATTCCGGGACAGGCTTTCGAGCAGTACTTC

v_gene: TRBV28
d_gene: .
j_gene: TRBJ1-5
abundance: .
CDR3aa: CASSPREEGDQPQHF
CDR3nt: TGTGCCAGCAGTCCCAGGGAGGAGGGCGATCAGCCCCAGCATTTT

v_gene: TRBV13
d_gene: TRBD1
j_gene: TRBJ1-2
abundance: .
CDR3aa: CASSPTGSSTGDF
CDR3nt: TGTGCCAGCAGCCCCACAGGTTCCTCCACAGGGGACTTC

v_gene: TRBV25-1
d_gene: .
j_gene: TRBJ1-6
abundance: .
CDR3aa: CASTDVAGFTYNSPLHF
CDR3nt: TGTGCCAGCACCGATGTGGCGGGATTCACCTATAATTCACCCCTCCACTTT

v_gene: TRBV3-1/TRBV3-2
d_gene: TRBD2
j_gene: TRBJ2-2
abundance: once
CDR3aa: CASFGGATGELFF
CDR3nt: TGTGCCAGCTTCGGGGGGGCCACCGGGGAGCTGTTTTTT

v_gene: TRBV7-6
d_gene: .
j_gene: TRBJ1-2
abundance: .
CDR3aa: CASSLGAGKDYGYTF
CDR3nt: TGTGCCAGCAGCTTAGGGGCAGGGAAGGACTATGGCTACACCTTC

v_gene: TRBV4-2
d_gene: .
j_gene: TRBJ2-2
abundance: .
CDR3aa: CASSQGTPNTGELFF
CDR3nt: TGTGCCAGCAGCCAAGGGACACCCAACACCGGGGAGCTGTTTTTT

v_gene: TRBV5-6
d_gene: .
j_gene: TRBJ1-1
abundance: .
CDR3aa: CASSFLLTEAFF
CDR3nt: TGTGCCAGCAGCTTTCTTCTTACTGAAGCTTTCTTT

v_gene: TRBV7-2
d_gene: .
j_gene: TRBJ1-1
abundance: .
CDR3aa: CASSPETGHTEAFF
CDR3nt: TGTGCCAGCAGCCCGGAGACAGGTCACACTGAAGCTTTCTTT

v_gene: TRBV5-4
d_gene: .
j_gene: TRBJ2-2
abundance: .
CDR3aa: CATKGRELFF
CDR3nt: TGTGCCACCAAAGGAAGGGAGCTGTTTTTT

v_gene: TRBV7-2
d_gene: .
j_gene: TRBJ2-3
abundance: .
CDR3aa: CASSFVTRSPDTQYF
CDR3nt: TGTGCCAGCAGCTTTGTGACTAGGTCCCCAGATACGCAGTATTTT